The 13 T cell receptor beta chains listed next were all sequenced from one sample in a study of CXCR3-negative and CXCR3-positive naive CD8 T cells. It was by 5' RACE with UMI labels that the TRB cDNA libraries were prepared. TCRdb derives one entry per CDR3 protein from the 5' RACE reads, leaving out DNA. The sample holds 43,000 or so distinct CDR3 sequences. Material: naive CXCR3- CD8+ T cells from blood. The subset here: CD45RO-CCR7+CD27+CD95- naive CD8+ T cells lacking CXCR3 (TNR3-). The receptors originated from a human donor in good health. Some clones in this sample may be carry-over from other donors' samples.

V and J are TRBV7-9 and TRBJ2-7; there is no DNA to check the TCRdb D call of TRBD1. This CDR3 is 16 amino acids long. Germline values: CDR1 SEHNR, CDR2 FQNEAQ (reference sequence). CDR3 region: CASSQPITGMIYEQYF.

The chain is built from TRBV5-1 and TRBJ2-5; as DNA is missing, the TRBD1 call by TCRdb cannot be tested. The germline gives CDR1 SGHRS, CDR2 YFSETQ. CDR3 length: 14 residues. CDR3 region: CASSGGTNQETQYF.

V usage is TRBV12-2 and J usage is TRBJ2-7; the TCRdb call, TRBD1, lacks DNA for checking. TRBV12-2 is a pseudogene. There are 19 residues in the CDR3. CDR3 sequence reads: CASRLSGPRGGETFYEQYF.

This chain links TRBV6-2 or TRBV6-3 with TRBJ2-7. The CDR3 is 15 residues long. CDR1 is MNHEY and CDR2 is SVGEGT in the germline V gene. The CDR3: CASSQGGVGSYEQYF.

V and J are TRBV7-9 and TRBJ2-3; absent DNA, TCRdb's TRBD1 call cannot be checked. Germline V gene lookup returns CDR1 SEHNR and CDR2 FQNEAQ (reference sequence). The CDR3 covers 16 residues. Here the CDR3 reads CASIAPRDRGTDTQYF.

The chain has TRBV11-3 and TRBJ2-1; TCRdb's D call of TRBD1 is untestable without DNA. Germline assignment: CDR1 SGHNT and CDR2 YENEEA. This CDR3 region has 12 residues. The CDR3 loop is CASSPGYNEQFF. The variable domain in full, completed from reference TRBV11-3 and TRBJ2-1, reads EAGVVQSPRYKIIEKKQPVAFWCNPISGHNTLYWYLQNLGQGPELLIRYENEEAVDDSQLPKDRFSAERLKGVDSTLKIQPAELGDSAVYLCASSPGYNEQFFGPGTRLTVL.

The chain carries TRBV19 and TRBJ1-1; TCRdb gives TRBD1 as the D gene, but with no DNA this cannot be confirmed. Germline CDR1 is LNHDA and CDR2 is SQIVND (reference sequence). This CDR3 is 16 amino acids long. The CDR3 here is CASTLYGQGLNTEAFF.

This chain links TRBV20-1 with TRBJ2-1. The CDR3 has 13 residues. Germline V lookup: CDR1 DFQATT, CDR2 SNEGSKA (reference sequence). This CDR3 is CSAFGFFYNEQFF.

The chain employs TRBV9 and TRBJ2-1; TCRdb picks TRBD2, but there is no DNA to check that call. There are 14 residues in the CDR3. Germline V gives CDR1 SGDLS, CDR2 YYNGEE. CDR3 protein: CASNGAGSYNEQFF.

The chain carries TRBV19 and TRBJ1-1; the D call of TRBD1 rests on TCRdb alone, since no DNA is present to check it. The CDR3 runs 15 residues. Looked up from germline, CDR1 is LNHDA and CDR2 is SQIVND (reference sequence). CDR3: CASSIPLDRGGEAFF.

The chain has TRBV7-9 and TRBJ2-7. Germline CDR1 reads SEHNR; CDR2 reads FQNEAQ (reference sequence). This CDR3 has 13 amino acids. This CDR3 is CASSLLGSYEQYF.

This chain connects TRBV29-1 to TRBJ2-3; the TRBD1 assignment by TCRdb is unverifiable without DNA. Germline V gene data show CDR1 as SQVTM and CDR2 as ANQGSEA. The CDR3 sequence is 14 residues long. Here the CDR3 reads CSVARAQATDTQYF.

The chain's CDR3 is CASSLPGQFFEQYF. V is TRBV7-9 and J is TRBJ2-7; TCRdb's D call, TRBD1, is unchecked because there is no DNA. Germline-derived CDR1 and CDR2 are SEHNR and FQNEAQ (reference sequence). CDR3 size: 14 residues.